These T cell receptor beta chains were read from a single sample in a study of T cell repertoires in cytomegalovirus infection. From the reads, TCRdb called clonotypes with MiXCR, one entry per CDR3 protein. The sample consists of about 130,000 distinct CDR3 sequences, around 25% of them appearing once. Their specific antigens are unknown. The sequencing input was PBMCs, sequenced either directly or after in vitro stimulation (not recorded which). The origin of the receptors is a human donor in good health (CMV status not recorded). Some clones in this sample may be carry-over from other donors' samples. CDR3s include the opening cysteine and the closing phenylalanine or tryptophan. A D gene is named only where the DNA matches it firmly. For some rows the clone size is stated as once, few or many, or as a class when expanded; others skip it.

d_gene	j_gene	v_gene	abundance	len	CDR3aa	CDR3nt
-	TRBJ2-1	TRBV15	-	16	CATQFLSSGAYNEQFF	TGTGCCACCCAATTCCTTTCGTCGGGAGCTTACAATGAGCAGTTCTTC
-	TRBJ1-5	TRBV20-1	-	14	CSASRGPRNQLQHF	TGCAGTGCTAGTCGGGGTCCTAGAAATCAGCTCCAGCATTTT
-	TRBJ2-5	TRBV7-2	many	12	CASSSPQGAQYF	TGTGCCAGCAGCTCACCACAAGGGGCCCAGTACTTC
TRBD2	TRBJ2-1	TRBV6-2/TRBV6-3	-	17	CASRRRKREVPYNEQFF	TGTGCCAGCAGGCGACGTAAGCGGGAGGTCCCCTACAATGAGCAGTTCTTC
-	TRBJ1-2	TRBV12-3/TRBV12-4	once	11	CATPGVYGYTF	TGTGCCACCCCGGGCGTTTATGGCTACACCTTC
-	TRBJ2-2	TRBV6-5	few	15	CASRGLGGDTGELFF	TGTGCCAGCAGGGGGCTGGGGGGAGACACCGGGGAGCTGTTTTTT
TRBD1	TRBJ1-2	TRBV11-2	many	12	CASWTGLYGYTF	TGTGCCAGCTGGACAGGTCTCTATGGCTACACCTTC
-	TRBJ1-5	TRBV19	-	15	CATDPGPYSNQPQHF	TGTGCCACTGATCCGGGGCCTTATAGCAATCAGCCCCAGCATTTT
-	TRBJ1-4	TRBV4-1	few	15	CASSLGGATNEKLFF	TGCGCCAGCAGCCTAGGCGGAGCAACTAATGAAAAACTGTTTTTT
TRBD1	TRBJ1-2	TRBV27	many	15	CASSPLTGEDYGYTF	TGTGCCAGCAGTCCACTGACAGGGGAGGACTATGGCTACACCTTC
-	TRBJ2-7	TRBV6-2/TRBV6-3	-	14	CASSSGWSSYEQYF	TGTGCCAGCAGTTCTGGGTGGAGCTCCTACGAGCAGTACTTC
TRBD2	TRBJ2-3	TRBV20-1	-	14	CSAGTSGSTDTQYF	TGCAGTGCTGGGACTAGCGGGAGCACAGATACGCAGTATTTT
-	TRBJ1-1	TRBV11-2	many	16	CASSLVGGPLDTEAFF	TGTGCCAGCAGCTTAGTTGGGGGGCCTTTGGACACTGAAGCTTTCTTT
TRBD2	TRBJ2-5	TRBV5-4	-	16	CASSHPTSGLQETQYF	TGTGCCAGCAGCCATCCGACTAGCGGGTTACAAGAGACCCAGTACTTC
TRBD1	TRBJ1-3	TRBV7-2	many	16	CASSFGDREGGNTIYF	TGTGCCAGCAGCTTCGGTGACAGGGAAGGTGGAAACACCATATATTTT
TRBD2	TRBJ2-7	TRBV19	few	17	CASSLLAGGPYEYEQYF	TGTGCCAGTAGCCTACTAGCGGGAGGGCCGTATGAGTACGAGCAGTACTTC
-	TRBJ1-5	TRBV20-1	few	13	CSASLGGKQPQHF	TGCAGTGCTAGTTTGGGGGGTAAACAGCCCCAGCATTTT
-	TRBJ2-1	TRBV5-1	few	15	CASSSPQSSYNEQFF	TGCGCCAGCAGCTCCCCCCAAAGCTCCTACAATGAGCAGTTCTTC
-	TRBJ2-2	TRBV19	-	13	CASSIPYGGELFF	TGTGCCAGTAGTATCCCGTACGGCGGGGAGCTGTTTTTT
TRBD1	TRBJ1-2	TRBV12-3/TRBV12-4	-	15	CASSPGGQGLYGYTF	TGTGCCAGCAGTCCTGGGGGACAGGGGCTATATGGCTACACCTTC
TRBD1	TRBJ2-1	TRBV5-1	-	16	CASRLTPDRGGNEQFF	TGCGCCAGCAGGCTTACCCCGGACAGGGGGGGCAATGAGCAGTTCTTC
-	TRBJ2-6	TRBV6-2/TRBV6-3	once	17	CASRPLTQYPGANVLTF	TGTGCCAGCAGGCCCCTGACTCAATACCCTGGGGCCAACGTCCTGACTTTC
TRBD1	TRBJ1-1	TRBV6-2/TRBV6-3	-	15	CASNYRQGVNTEAFF	TGTGCCAGCAATTATAGGCAGGGGGTGAACACTGAAGCTTTCTTT
TRBD1	TRBJ1-1	TRBV7-8	-	15	CASSWFRDRVTEAFF	TGTGCCAGCAGCTGGTTCCGGGACAGGGTCACTGAAGCTTTCTTT
-	TRBJ2-2	TRBV12-3/TRBV12-4	-	13	CASSLSEAGELFF	TGTGCCAGCAGTTTGAGCGAGGCCGGGGAGCTGTTTTTT
-	TRBJ2-2	TRBV19	-	15	CASSISRVLGGELFF	TGTGCCAGTAGTATATCCAGGGTTTTGGGCGGGGAGCTGTTTTTT
TRBD1	TRBJ2-2	TRBV28	many	14	CASSPGQLTGELFF	TGTGCCAGCAGTCCGGGACAGCTCACCGGGGAGCTGTTTTTT
-	TRBJ1-4	TRBV5-1	few	14	CASSSSRDGEKLFF	TGCGCCAGCAGCTCGAGTCGGGACGGTGAAAAACTGTTTTTT
-	TRBJ2-3	TRBV7-3	many	14	CASSPTRATDTQYF	TGTGCCAGCAGCCCTACTAGGGCCACAGATACGCAGTATTTT
-	TRBJ2-7	TRBV29-1	-	14	CSVVGGSPTYEQYF	TGCAGCGTTGTGGGGGGTTCGCCCACCTACGAGCAGTACTTC
TRBD1	TRBJ2-7	TRBV24-1	few	16	CATSDGIPGQYYEQYF	TGTGCCACCAGTGATGGAATTCCGGGACAGTATTACGAGCAGTACTTC
TRBD2	TRBJ2-5	TRBV7-6	few	17	CASSLVFRGRADETQYF	TGTGCCAGCAGCTTAGTTTTTCGCGGGAGGGCCGATGAGACCCAGTACTTC
-	TRBJ2-1	TRBV27	-	12	CASSFPGNEQFF	TGTGCCAGCAGTTTCCCTGGGAATGAGCAGTTCTTC
TRBD1	TRBJ1-4	TRBV6-8	-	17	CASSYSTLTGFNEKLFF	TGTGCCAGCAGTTACTCAACACTGACAGGGTTTAATGAAAAACTGTTTTTT
-	TRBJ1-6	TRBV12-3/TRBV12-4	many	13	CASSGVGNSPLHF	TGTGCCAGCAGTGGAGTGGGGAATTCACCCCTCCACTTT
TRBD1	TRBJ1-6	TRBV7-6	-	15	CASSQTGDRNSPLHF	TGTGCCAGCAGCCAGACAGGGGACCGTAATTCACCCCTCCACTTT
TRBD2	TRBJ2-3	TRBV5-6	-	19	CASNSRPGLAGDRTDTQYF	TGTGCCAGCAACTCACGACCGGGACTAGCGGGAGACCGCACAGATACGCAGTATTTT
-	TRBJ2-3	TRBV27	-	18	CASSFSGTVDLGTDTQYF	TGTGCCAGCAGTTTTTCGGGGACGGTGGATCTGGGTACAGATACGCAGTATTTT
-	TRBJ2-2	TRBV19	-	15	CASSIFPTITGELFF	TGTGCCAGTAGTATCTTCCCGACAATCACCGGGGAGCTGTTTTTT
-	TRBJ2-1	TRBV6-5	-	17	CASSYPSTGAIDNEQFF	TGTGCCAGCAGTTACCCCTCGACGGGGGCCATAGACAATGAGCAGTTCTTC
TRBD1	TRBJ1-2	TRBV4-1	-	15	CASSQDSGTVLGYTF	TGCGCCAGCAGCCAAGACTCCGGGACAGTACTAGGCTACACCTTC
TRBD2	TRBJ2-3	TRBV7-2	many	14	CASSLTGGGDTQYF	TGTGCCAGCAGCTTAACGGGAGGCGGGGATACGCAGTATTTT
TRBD2	TRBJ2-1	TRBV7-2	-	14	CASRPSSGRGEQFF	TGTGCCAGCAGGCCTAGTAGCGGGAGAGGGGAGCAGTTCTTC
TRBD1	TRBJ2-6	TRBV6-2/TRBV6-3	few	17	CASSYRQGASGANVLTF	TGTGCCAGCAGTTACCGACAGGGCGCCTCTGGGGCCAACGTCCTGACTTTC